This TCR beta chain was recovered during a study of T-cell reconstitution after alpha-beta-depleted transplantation in children. Study observations and caveats: Surviving recipient T cells and thymic progenitors accounted for the high day-60 TCRbeta diversity observed in some patients. Several hundred expanded graft clones reportedly gave rise to the alpha-beta T cells present about two months after transplant.

Unique molecular identifiers were built into the TCRbeta library. TCRdb re-analysed the PCR reads in MiXCR, keeping a single row per CDR3 protein. The data contain about 200,000 distinct CDR3 sequences, about 6.6% of them singletons. The length of the CDR3 is 12 residues. Trimming pared 1 base from V and 6 bases from J, leaving 6 bases between. In germline, CDR1 is SEHNR, CDR2 FQNEAQ (reference sequence). There are many counts of this clonotype. As yet, its antigen is unknown. This clonotype was obtained from a boy between 2 and 10 years old with acute lymphoblastic leukemia, due to receive a stem cell transplant. The gene calls are TRBV7-9 and TRBJ1-1; D gene unclear. Sample: PBMCs, taken before TCRalphabeta/CD19-depleted stem cell transplant. The DNA of the CDR3 is TGTGCCAGCAGCTTAGAATTTGCTGAAGCTTTCTTT. It specifies CASSLEFAEAFF.